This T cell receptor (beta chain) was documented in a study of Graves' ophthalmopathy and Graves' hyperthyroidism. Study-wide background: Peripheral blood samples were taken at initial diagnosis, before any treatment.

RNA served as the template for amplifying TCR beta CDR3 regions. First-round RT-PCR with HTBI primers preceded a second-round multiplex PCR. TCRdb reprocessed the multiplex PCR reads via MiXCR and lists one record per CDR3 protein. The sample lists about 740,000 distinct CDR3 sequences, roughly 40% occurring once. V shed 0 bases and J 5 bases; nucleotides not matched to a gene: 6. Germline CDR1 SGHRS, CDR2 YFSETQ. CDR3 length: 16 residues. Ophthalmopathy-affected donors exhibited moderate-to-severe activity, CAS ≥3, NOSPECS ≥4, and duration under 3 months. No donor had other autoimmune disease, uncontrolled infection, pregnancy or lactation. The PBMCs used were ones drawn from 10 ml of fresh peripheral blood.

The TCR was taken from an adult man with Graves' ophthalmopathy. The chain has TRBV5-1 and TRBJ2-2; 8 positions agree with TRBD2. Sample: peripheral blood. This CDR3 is CASSLGAGGTTGELFF. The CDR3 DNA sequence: TGCGCCAGCAGCTTGGGTGCGGGAGGTACAACCGGGGAGCTGTTTTTT.